This T cell receptor (beta chain) was captured by sequencing in a study of blood T cell repertoires in COVID-19. Study-wide context: There were acute and convalescent COVID-19 samples, and they came from the United States, Italy and Spain.

In the original workflow: The authors estimated nucleated cell counts from reference gene primer amplification. TCRdb's copy holds only in-frame clones and misses some; the assay was immunoSEQ multiplex PCR. V and J calls and clone size are given by that table; D and trimming were obtained from the DNA. This table holds around 700,000 clones, over 80% found once. CDR1 and CDR2 (germline): SGHVS, FQNEAQ. The CDR3 runs 18 residues. V was clipped by 5 bases and J by 2 bases; unmatched bases: 13. The receptor comes from a woman aged 18-30 years with acute or convalescent COVID-19. This rearrangement joins TRBV7-8 to TRBJ2-1; TRBD2 matches at 9 bases. The sequenced material came from peripheral blood. The CDR3 DNA sequence: TGTGCCAGCAGCCGCCCGGGAGGGGGGACTAGCCCCTACAATGAGCAGTTCTTC. This gives the protein CASSRPGGGTSPYNEQFF.